This entry lists 3 T cell receptor beta chains sequenced from one sample in a study of shared clonotypes between healthy human individuals. Clones were sequenced by immunoSEQ multiplex PCR, and TCRdb holds only the in-frame ones, with some missing. The top ten hold around 0.13% of the sample, which has a few million clones, around 95% seen once. What was sequenced was naive CD4+ T cells sorted from blood. Subset here: CD45RA+ positively selected. The source is a man aged 18 to 30 in good health.

The CDR3 nucleotides are TGTGCCAGCAGCTCCAGGGTCGGCTACGAGCAGTACTTC. Amino acid sequence: CASSSRVGYEQYF. The chain employs TRBV11-3 and TRBJ2-7, with a possible D match to TRBD1 (5 bases). The CDR3 sequence is 13 residues long. V lost 4 bases to trimming and J lost 3 bases, with 10 bases between them. Per germline, CDR1 SGHNT and CDR2 YENEEA.

The genes are TRBV19 and TRBJ1-1; no clear D gene. CDR3 length: 11 amino acids. The germline V gene has CDR1 LNHDA and CDR2 SQIVND (reference sequence). The V end was cut by 7 bases, the J end by 10 bases, with 13 bases between. The CDR3 DNA reads TGTGCCAGTACCCGGCAACTCAGAGCTTTCTTT. It yields the protein CASTRQLRAFF.

This clone was recorded once. The chain has TRBV28 and TRBJ1-2; 8 nucleotides match TRBD1. The CDR3 is 17 amino acids. V lost 3 bases, J lost 4 bases, and 13 bases stayed unmatched. Germline V CDR1 and CDR2: MDHEN, SYDVKM. This CDR3 reads CASSFSGHRGALYGYTF. CDR3 in DNA: TGTGCCAGCAGTTTCTCGGGCCACAGGGGGGCGCTCTATGGCTACACCTTC.